This TCR beta chain is drawn from a study of shared clonotypes between healthy human individuals. Study as a whole: Donor ages ranged 18 to 49 years: a couple of women, a few men.

This CDR3 contains 14 residues. Looked up from germline, CDR1 is SEHNR and CDR2 is FQNEAQ (reference sequence). The V and J ends lost 6 bases and 3 bases respectively, with 12 bases between them. Authors' data handling: Without quality scores, immunoSEQ junctional reads could not be filtered like full-length reads. The table came from immunoSEQ multiplex PCR; TCRdb's copy has only in-frame clones and leaves some out. D and trimming were read from the DNA, whereas the V and J calls and clone size are those reported in that table. Of about 2.1 million clones listed, over 85% are singletons. Terminally differentiated effector memory CD45RA+ cells were excluded by CCR7 positive selection of CD45RO-negative cells.

This TCR was recovered from a man younger than 35 in good health. Some clones in this sample may be carry-over from other donors' samples. V gene TRBV7-9 combines with J gene TRBJ2-1; no clear D gene. The source material was naive CD8+ T cells from PBMCs. The CDR3 is CASRPRTYYNEQFF. The CDR3 DNA reads TGTGCCAGCAGGCCCCGCACGTACTACAATGAGCAGTTCTTC.